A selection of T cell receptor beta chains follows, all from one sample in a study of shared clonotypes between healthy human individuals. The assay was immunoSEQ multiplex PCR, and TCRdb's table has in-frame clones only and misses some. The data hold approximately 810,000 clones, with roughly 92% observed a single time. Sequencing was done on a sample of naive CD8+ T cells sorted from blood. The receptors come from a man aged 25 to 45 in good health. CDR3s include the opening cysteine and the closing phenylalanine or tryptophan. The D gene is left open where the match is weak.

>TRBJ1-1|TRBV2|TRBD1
TGTGCCAGCAGTGAAAGGGACAGCCTAGAAGCTTTCTTT
CASSERDSLEAFF
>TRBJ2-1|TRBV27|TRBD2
TGTGCCAGCAGCCCCGGGACTAGCGGGAGGAATGAGCAGTTCTTC
CASSPGTSGRNEQFF
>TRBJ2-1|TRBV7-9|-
TGTGCCAGCAGCCTGGCCCTCAATGAGCAGTTCTTC
CASSLALNEQFF
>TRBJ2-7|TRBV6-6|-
TGTGCCAGCAGTCAAAAACCAATTTCCGAGCAGTACTTC
CASSQKPISEQYF
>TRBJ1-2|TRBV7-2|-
TGTGCCAGCAAACTTAGGGGCGGGGGCTATGGCTACACCTTC
CASKLRGGGYGYTF
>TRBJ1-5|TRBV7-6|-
TGTGCCAGCAGCCCGGGTGGGTTGGGAAATCAGCCCCAGCATTTT
CASSPGGLGNQPQHF
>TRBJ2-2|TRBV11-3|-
TGTGCCAGCAGCCCAACTAGCCCCGGGGAGCTGTTTTTT
CASSPTSPGELFF
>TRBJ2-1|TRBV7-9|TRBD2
TGTGCCAGCAGCTTGCTAGCGGGAGACAATGAGCAGTTCTTC
CASSLLAGDNEQFF
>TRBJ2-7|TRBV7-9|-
TGTGCCAGCAGCGATTACCTCCGGGGATACGAGCAGTACTTC
CASSDYLRGYEQYF
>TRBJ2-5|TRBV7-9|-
TGTGCCAGCAGCTACTTAGAGACCCAGTACTTC
CASSYLETQYF
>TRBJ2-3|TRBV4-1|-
TGCGCCAGCAGCCAAGACGGGACTGGCACAGATACGCAGTATTTT
CASSQDGTGTDTQYF
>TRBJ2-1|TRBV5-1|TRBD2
TGCGCCAGCAGCTTGGAGTCCGGACTAGCGGCCGAGGTGCCGTTCTTC
CASSLESGLAAEVPFF